Listed below are T cell receptor beta chains from one sample, sequenced in a study of OX40 agonist ivuxolimab in advanced cancers. Profiled with immunoSEQ multiplex PCR; TCRdb holds only in-frame clones, not every one. The table includes fewer than 25,000 clones, 83% detected once. This specimen consisted of CD4+ or CD8+ T cells sorted from blood, obtained in a trial of the OX40 agonist ivuxolimab. Receptors originate from an adult with an advanced solid tumor such as melanoma, head and neck, liver or kidney cancer. CDR3s include the opening cysteine and the closing phenylalanine or tryptophan. D genes are given only for firm matches. Clone size, where shown, is once, few, many, or a class for clones that have expanded.

NA,NA,TRBV29-1,TRBJ2-5,14,TGCAGCGTTGAAGATTCCAGGGGTCAAGAGACCCAGTACTTC,CSVEDSRGQETQYF
NA,NA,TRBV27,TRBJ1-5,15,TGTGCCAGCAGCCCACAGGTTGGGAGCAATCAGCCCCAGCATTTT,CASSPQVGSNQPQHF
NA,NA,TRBV6-8,TRBJ2-7,12,TGTGCCAGCAGCCGCGGATTAAACGAGCAGTACTTC,CASSRGLNEQYF
NA,NA,TRBV27,TRBJ1-1,12,TGTGCCAGCAGTTTACTGGGCGCTGAAGCTTTCTTT,CASSLLGAEAFF
NA,NA,TRBV5-6,TRBJ2-7,13,TGTGCCAGCAGCCAAGGGGCCCGCTACGAGCAGTACTTC,CASSQGARYEQYF
NA,NA,TRBV7-9,TRBJ2-7,12,TGTGCCAGCAGCTTAGAGGAGTACGAGCAGTACTTC,CASSLEEYEQYF
TRBD2,NA,TRBV5-6,TRBJ2-1,15,TGTGCCAGCACCCCCGGGACTACCTACTACAATGAGCAGTTCTTC,CASTPGTTYYNEQFF
TRBD1,NA,TRBV4-3,TRBJ2-7,16,TGCGCCAGCAGCCAGGGACAGTCCGTAAGCTCCTACGAGCAGTACTTC,CASSQGQSVSSYEQYF
NA,NA,TRBV12-5,TRBJ2-7,13,TGTGCTAGTGGTCCAAAAGGGTCAGGCGAGCAGTACTTC,CASGPKGSGEQYF
NA,NA,TRBV19,TRBJ2-7,19,TGTGCCAGTAGTATAGCTGCCCGGACCCTTACCCCGAGCTCCTACGAGCAGTACTTC,CASSIAARTLTPSSYEQYF
NA,NA,TRBV6-5,TRBJ1-2,16,TGTGCCAGCAGTTACTTTGGAGTCGACACGGACTATGACTACACCTTC,CASSYFGVDTDYDYTF
NA,NA,TRBV10-3,TRBJ1-1,15,TGTGCCATCAGCCCCTTACAGGGAAGGAACACTGAAGCTTTCTTT,CAISPLQGRNTEAFF
NA,few,TRBV5-5,TRBJ1-3,15,TGTGCCAGCAGCTCTGACATCTCCTCTGGAAACACCATATATTTT,CASSSDISSGNTIYF
NA,NA,TRBV6-6,TRBJ1-4,15,TGTGCCAGCAGCCTAAGTATGGCCCGTAATGAAAAACTGTTTTTT,CASSLSMARNEKLFF
TRBD1,NA,TRBV27,TRBJ1-1,13,TGTGCCAGCAGTTTCGGGGGACAGCGTGAAGCTTTCTTT,CASSFGGQREAFF
NA,NA,TRBV5-1,TRBJ2-7,14,TGCGCCAGCAGCTTGGGTGTCCGGAGATACGAGCAGTACTTC,CASSLGVRRYEQYF
NA,NA,TRBV28,TRBJ2-2,10,TGTAGTGTAGGCACCGGGGAGCTGTTTTTT,CSVGTGELFF
NA,NA,TRBV11-2,TRBJ1-1,13,TGTGCCAGCAGCTTAAAGGGGACCACTGAAGCTTTCTTT,CASSLKGTTEAFF
NA,NA,TRBV6-5,TRBJ1-1,15,TGTGCCAGCAGTTACTCGATCGAGGGAGGCACTGAAGCTTTCTTT,CASSYSIEGGTEAFF
TRBD1,NA,TRBV7-6,TRBJ1-4,17,TGTGCCAGCAGCTTAGAGACAGGGGTAGCAACTAATGAAAAACTGTTTTTT,CASSLETGVATNEKLFF
NA,NA,TRBV11-2,TRBJ2-7,14,TGTGCCAGCAGCTTAGGTTCTAGCTTTTACGAGCAGTACTTC,CASSLGSSFYEQYF
TRBD1,NA,TRBV7-2,TRBJ1-2,17,TGTGCCAGCAGCTCGACGGGACAGGGCTACTTCGACTATGGCTACACCTTC,CASSSTGQGYFDYGYTF
NA,NA,TRBV4-1,TRBJ2-7,16,TGCGCCAGCAGCCAAGTCGCAGGGAAAGTATTTTACGAGCAGTACTTC,CASSQVAGKVFYEQYF
TRBD1,NA,TRBV2,TRBJ1-2,14,TGTGCCAGCAGCCTGGGACAGACCTATGTTGGCTACACCTTC,CASSLGQTYVGYTF
TRBD1,NA,TRBV6-5,TRBJ2-7,13,TGTGCCAGCAGTCAAGGACAGGCGAGGGAGCAGTACTTC,CASSQGQAREQYF
NA,once,TRBV19,TRBJ1-1,18,TGTGCCAGTAGTTCTCTCTCCCGGCGCGCTATTACTGGACCTGAAGCTTTCTTT,CASSSLSRRAITGPEAFF
NA,NA,TRBV5-4,TRBJ1-1,15,TGTGCCAGCAGCTCCCCCAACAGGGAGAACACTGAAGCTTTCTTT,CASSSPNRENTEAFF
NA,NA,TRBV6-6,TRBJ1-6,14,TGTGCCAGCAGTGGGACCTCATCGGGTTCACCCCTCCACTTT,CASSGTSSGSPLHF
TRBD1,NA,TRBV6-6,TRBJ2-1,16,TGTGCCAGCAGTTACTCAAGGACAGGGGGCGCGTGGGAGCAGTTCTTC,CASSYSRTGGAWEQFF
NA,few,TRBV9,TRBJ2-6,18,TGTGCCAGCAACTTCCCCAGACAGGCTCCCTCTGGGGCCAACGTCCTGACTTTC,CASNFPRQAPSGANVLTF
NA,NA,TRBV4-1,TRBJ1-2,16,TGCGCCAGCAGCCTCGGACGAGGCGGGGGTGGGTATGGCTACACCTTC,CASSLGRGGGGYGYTF
NA,NA,TRBV7-9,TRBJ1-1,18,TGTGCCAGCAGCTTAACCAACAGATCGCGGCAGCCGAACACTGAAGCTTTCTTT,CASSLTNRSRQPNTEAFF
TRBD1,once,TRBV28,TRBJ1-4,13,TGTGCCAGCTTTGAGACAGGGGATGAAAAACTGTTTTTT,CASFETGDEKLFF
TRBD1,NA,TRBV7-9,TRBJ1-2,14,TGTGCCAGCAGCTCCCCCCAGGGGGACTATGGCTACACCTTC,CASSSPQGDYGYTF
NA,NA,TRBV13,TRBJ1-1,14,TGTGCCAGCAGCTTAAGAGACGGGAACACTGAAGCTTTCTTT,CASSLRDGNTEAFF
TRBD2,NA,TRBV7-9,TRBJ2-7,15,TGTGCCAGCAGCCAACTGACTAGCGCCCTATACGAGCAGTACTTC,CASSQLTSALYEQYF
NA,NA,TRBV29-1,TRBJ2-7,11,TGCAGCGCTGGGAATCAAGGCGAGCAGTACTTC,CSAGNQGEQYF
NA,once,TRBV7-3,TRBJ2-3,15,TGTGCCAGCAGCTTAAACAGCTATCGCACAGATACGCAGTATTTT,CASSLNSYRTDTQYF
NA,NA,TRBV6-5,TRBJ2-3,16,TGTGCCAGCAGTTACTTTATAACAGGGGGGGGAGATACGCAGTATTTT,CASSYFITGGGDTQYF
TRBD1,few,TRBV7-9,TRBJ1-4,19,TGTGCCAGCACGAGCGACAGGGGAAAAGACCCTACAACTAATGAAAAACTGTTTTTT,CASTSDRGKDPTTNEKLFF
TRBD1,NA,TRBV6-6,TRBJ2-7,16,TGTGCCAGCAGTTACACAGGACAGGGGGTCTCCTACGAGCAGTACTTC,CASSYTGQGVSYEQYF
TRBD1,NA,TRBV7-9,TRBJ2-7,14,TGTGCCAGCAGCCGCCGGGACAGAGACTACGAGCAGTACTTC,CASSRRDRDYEQYF
NA,once,TRBV9,TRBJ1-5,15,TGTGCCAGCAGCGTGGGGGGGGCGGCCCGTCAGCCCCAGCATTTT,CASSVGGAARQPQHF
NA,NA,TRBV4-3,TRBJ1-3,14,TGCGCCAGCAGCTCCACGACTGGGGGAAACACCATATATTTT,CASSSTTGGNTIYF
NA,NA,TRBV27,TRBJ1-5,16,TGTGCCAGCAGCTTGGTTTGGGCGGCGGATAATCAGCCCCAGCATTTT,CASSLVWAADNQPQHF
NA,NA,TRBV4-2,TRBJ2-2,15,TGTGCCAGCAGCCAAGATAGGGCTACTGCCGGGGAGCTGTTTTTT,CASSQDRATAGELFF